This T cell receptor beta chain comes out of a study of blood T cell repertoires in COVID-19. TCRdb keeps only in-frame clones here, not all; method: immunoSEQ multiplex PCR. Of some 160,000 clones in the sample, roughly nine tenths were seen once. The specimen was peripheral blood. The source is a man in his sixties with acute or convalescent COVID-19.

CDR3 protein: CASSEPDRVGQPQHF. CDR3 coding DNA: TGTGCCAGCAGTGAACCCGACAGGGTTGGACAGCCCCAGCATTTT. V usage is TRBV25-1 and J usage is TRBJ1-5; the match to TRBD1 covers 7 bases. This CDR3 contains 15 residues. Germline lookup yields CDR1 MGHDK and CDR2 SYGVNS. With 2 bases clipped from V and 7 bases from J, the junction kept 8 bases outside the gene matches.